Below, 21 T cell receptor beta chains from the same sample are listed, as sequenced in a study of radiotherapy plus CTLA-4 blockade in lung cancer. Measured with immunoSEQ multiplex PCR; TCRdb has only the in-frame clones, and not every one. The table includes about 67,000 clones, 70% to 80% detected once. Source: peripheral blood, taken from a patient treated with radiotherapy plus ipilimumab. The receptors stem from a human donor with non-small cell lung cancer whose response to radiotherapy plus ipilimumab could not be evaluated. Some clones in this sample may be carry-over from other donors' samples.

This clone occurred a few times. This sequence joins TRBV9 and TRBJ1-1; 11 bases fit TRBD1. Trimming cost V 0 bases and J 0 bases; bases outside gene matches: 7. Germline V gene data show CDR1 as SGDLS and CDR2 as YYNGEE. This CDR3 comprises 18 residues. CDR3 protein: CASSVADRGQLLNTEAFF. CDR3 nucleotide sequence: TGTGCCAGCAGCGTAGCGGACAGGGGGCAACTCTTGAACACTGAAGCTTTCTTT.

This sequence joins TRBV28 and TRBJ1-2, with no clear D. This CDR3 is 13 amino acids long. Deletions cut 6 bases from V and 4 bases from J, with 12 bases between. Germline CDR1 reads MDHEN; CDR2 reads SYDVKM. CDR3 nucleotides: TGTGCCAGCAGCGTAGGCGGCATCTATGGCTACACCTTC. Translated: CASSVGGIYGYTF.

This clone was found once. The V gene is TRBV15, the J gene TRBJ2-7; 10 positions match TRBD1. V lost 8 bases and J lost 7; bases outside the gene matches: 11. CDR3 length equals 14 residues. Germline loops: CDR1 LNHNV, CDR2 YYDKDF (reference sequence). The CDR3 sequence: CATAAPKDRGEQYF. CDR3 sequence (DNA): TGTGCCACCGCCGCCCCCAAGGACAGGGGGGAGCAGTACTTC.

The V gene is TRBV29-1, the J gene TRBJ1-3, with 9 positions matching TRBD1. The V and J ends lost 3 bases and 11 bases, in that order; junction bases with no gene match: 17. CDR1 is SQVTM, CDR2 ANQGSEA, per germline. The CDR3 is made up of 16 amino acids. CDR3 sequence reads: CSVEITRAGTGSAIYF. Written as DNA, the CDR3 is TGCAGCGTTGAGATCACCCGTGCCGGGACAGGGAGTGCCATATATTTT. Using reference TRBV29-1 and TRBJ1-3 for the parts outside the CDR3, the full variable domain is SAVISQKPSRDICQRGTSLTIQCQVDSQVTMMFWYRQQPGQSLTLIATANQGSEATYESGFVIDKFPISRPNLTFSTLTVSNMSPEDSSIYLCSVEITRAGTGSAIYFGEGSWLTVV.

V usage is TRBV5-1 and J usage is TRBJ2-2; possible D gene TRBD1, 5 bases. Trimming took off 2 bases at V and 6 bases at J, with 26 bases between the two ends. Germline loops: CDR1 SGHRS, CDR2 YFSETQ. The CDR3 loop spans 19 amino acids. DNA for the CDR3: TGCGCCAGCAGCTTTGCCACCGGCCGACAGTACTTTAAGGCCGGGGAGCTGTTTTTT. Translation gives CASSFATGRQYFKAGELFF.

This clone was seen a few times. The J gene is TRBJ2-7, the V gene TRBV7-8; D is ambiguous. V was cut by 2 bases and J by 5 bases, with 7 bases left in between. The CDR3 extends over 12 amino acids. The germline V gene has CDR1 SGHVS and CDR2 FQNEAQ. The CDR3 loop reads CASSLRPDEQYF. The DNA for the CDR3 is TGTGCCAGCAGCTTACGTCCAGACGAGCAGTACTTC.

The J gene is TRBJ2-7, the V gene TRBV5-1; 8 bases are a match to TRBD1. The CDR3 has 14 amino acids. Germline V CDR1 and CDR2: SGHRS, YFSETQ. J gave up 5 bases and V 3 bases, and 7 bases lay outside the gene matches. The chain's CDR3 is CASSWLGQANEQYF. The CDR3 nucleotides read TGCGCCAGCAGCTGGCTGGGACAGGCCAACGAGCAGTACTTC.

This chain connects TRBV30 to TRBJ2-7, with unresolved D. Germline V gene data show CDR1 as GTSNPN and CDR2 as SVGIG (reference sequence). The CDR3 has 11 amino acids. Trimming stripped 3 bases from V and 6 bases from J, with 9 bases between. CDR3 nucleotides: TGTGCCTGGAGCGGGTTAAGCGAGCAGTACTTC. Encoded protein: CAWSGLSEQYF.

V is TRBV29-1 and J is TRBJ1-5, with TRBD1 as a possible D gene (6 bases). There are 13 residues in the CDR3. Trimming removed 7 bases at V and 3 bases at J, with 13 bases between. CDR1 is SQVTM and CDR2 is ANQGSEA in the germline V gene. The CDR3 here is CSAGGGDNQPQHF. CDR3 sequence (DNA): TGCAGCGCCGGTGGGGGCGACAATCAGCCCCAGCATTTT.

Written as DNA, the CDR3 is TGTGCCAGCAGACCCGGACAGGTAGAGACCCAGTACTTC. Its translation: CASRPGQVETQYF. V and J are TRBV6-5 and TRBJ2-5; 7 positions match TRBD1. The germline CDR1 and CDR2 sequences are MNHEY and SVGAGI. V trimming: 6 bases; J trimming: 4 bases; junction bases outside the gene matches: 5. The CDR3 is 13 amino acids.

This CDR3 reads CSVDGQGTYEQYF. CDR3 in DNA: TGCAGCGTCGACGGACAGGGAACCTACGAGCAGTACTTC. V gene TRBV29-1 combines with J gene TRBJ2-7, with 8 bases aligning to TRBD1. The germline V gene has CDR1 SQVTM and CDR2 ANQGSEA. Trimming at V came to 6 bases and at J to 2 bases, leaving 6 bases not matched to a gene. The CDR3 sequence is 13 residues long.

This clone has a count of ten or more. The rearrangement links TRBV7-9 to TRBJ1-2; 9 nucleotides align to TRBD1. The germline V gene encodes CDR1 SEHNR and CDR2 FQNEAQ (reference sequence). The CDR3 consists of 16 residues. Losses at the gene ends were 3 bases for V and 0 bases for J; bases not matched to a gene: 5. CDR3 nucleotide sequence: TGTGCCAGCAGCTTGAACAGGGGGCAGGCTAACTATGGCTACACCTTC. Translating gives CASSLNRGQANYGYTF.

The V gene is TRBV7-2, the J gene TRBJ1-5; TRBD1 might be the D (5 bases). CDR1 and CDR2 (germline): SGHTA, FQGNSA. The CDR3 is made up of 13 amino acids. Trimming stripped 6 bases from V and 1 base from J, with 7 bases between. The CDR3 DNA is TGTGCCAGCAGGGGGCTAAGCAATCAGCCCCAGCATTTT. Encoded protein: CASRGLSNQPQHF.

This chain joins TRBV28 and TRBJ2-7, with 7 bases that match TRBD1. The germline V gene has CDR1 MDHEN and CDR2 SYDVKM. The CDR3 covers 14 residues. V was clipped by 4 bases and J by 2 bases; unmatched bases: 5. CDR3 coding DNA: TGTGCCAGCAGTTCTGGACAGGCCACCTACGAGCAGTACTTC. It encodes CASSSGQATYEQYF.

The chain links TRBV10-3 to TRBJ2-1, with D possibly being TRBD2 (6 bases). Germline CDR1 reads ENHRY; CDR2 reads SYGVKD. V lost 0 bases and J 0 bases, leaving 6 bases between the germline ends. CDR3 size: 15 residues. The chain's CDR3 is CAISESEGSYNEQFF. The DNA of the CDR3 is TGTGCCATCAGTGAGTCGGAGGGCTCCTACAATGAGCAGTTCTTC.

The chain links TRBV9 to TRBJ1-2, with TRBD1 matching over 7 bases. The CDR3 has 15 residues. V dropped 0 bases and J dropped 4; count of bases not matched to a gene: 6. From germline, CDR1 is SGDLS and CDR2 YYNGEE. CDR3 sequence (DNA): TGTGCCAGCAGCGTAGGACAGGGAGCGAGCTATGGCTACACCTTC. This sequence encodes CASSVGQGASYGYTF.

This clone has just a few counts. This chain links TRBV10-3 with TRBJ1-1, with 9 bases lining up with TRBD1. Trimming at V came to 0 bases and at J to 4 bases, leaving 6 bases not matched to a gene. CDR3 length: 16 residues. Germline loops: CDR1 ENHRY, CDR2 SYGVKD. The DNA for the CDR3 is TGTGCCATCAGTGAGTCACTGACAGGGGGGATCACTGAAGCTTTCTTT. Translation gives CAISESLTGGITEAFF.

This chain connects TRBV18 to TRBJ1-6, with 8 bases fitting TRBD1. Trimming cost V 6 bases and J 10 bases; bases outside gene matches: 8. CDR1 KGHSH and CDR2 LQKENI come from the germline V gene. The length of the CDR3 is 14 residues. This CDR3 is CASSLDRGGSPLHF. CDR3 bases: TGTGCCAGCTCCTTAGACAGGGGTGGGTCACCCCTCCACTTT.

The chain employs TRBV7-2 and TRBJ2-3; 12 bases are a match to TRBD2. The junction had 8 bases not matched to a gene; V was cut back by 6 bases and J by 7 bases. The length of the CDR3 is 15 residues. Germline V gene sequence: CDR1 SGHTA, CDR2 FQGNSA. The CDR3 is CASSLTSGGIHTQYF. The CDR3 DNA follows: TGTGCCAGCAGTCTCACTAGCGGGGGGATTCATACGCAGTATTTT.

The rearrangement joins TRBV28 to TRBJ1-2, with 7 bases fitting TRBD1. Germline CDR1 and CDR2: MDHEN and SYDVKM. Trimming cost V 8 bases and J 4 bases; bases outside gene matches: 7. The CDR3 contains 13 residues. This CDR3 is CASATGVGYGYTF. The CDR3 nucleotides are TGTGCCAGCGCTACAGGGGTGGGCTATGGCTACACCTTC.

The rearrangement links TRBV25-1 to TRBJ1-3; D is possibly TRBD1 (5 bases). The CDR3 sequence is 15 residues long. Trimming removed 2 bases from V and 0 bases from J, with 8 bases in between. Germline CDR1 reads MGHDK; CDR2 reads SYGVNS. The CDR3 DNA follows: TGTGCCAGCAGTGAAGGGGGGTTCTCTGGAAACACCATATATTTT. Protein product: CASSEGGFSGNTIYF.